This T cell receptor beta chain was recovered during a study of cytomegalovirus exposure and HLA in healthy donors. Primers included in the PCR were 60 Vbeta and 13 Jbeta primers. Sequenced by immunoSEQ multiplex PCR; TCRdb stores in-frame clones only, minus some. The sample has some 180,000 clones, about 12% seen once; the top ten hold approximately 8.4%. This CDR3 is built from 15 residues. The germline CDR1 and CDR2 sequences are MNHNY and SVGAGI (reference sequence). J gave up 7 bases and V 2 bases, and 5 bases lay outside the gene matches. The gene calls are TRBV6-6 and TRBJ2-3, with TRBD2 identical over 11 bases. Sequenced: PBMCs. The clonotype comes from a man aged 50-60 years in good health and CMV-seropositive. CDR3 nucleotide sequence: TGTGCCAGCAGTTACGAAACTAGCGGGGGAAATACGCAGTATTTT. Translated: CASSYETSGGNTQYF.